One sample yielded the 30 T cell receptor beta chains listed below, sequenced in a study of blood T cell repertoires in COVID-19. Data came from immunoSEQ multiplex PCR; TCRdb stores just in-frame clones and leaves some out. This table has approximately 150,000 clones, 70% to 90% appearing once. The sample consisted of peripheral blood. All receptors derive from a woman aged 50 to 60 with COVID-19, enrolled during active disease.

The chain combines TRBV9 with TRBJ2-3; 10 bases align to TRBD1. Germline CDR1 is SGDLS and CDR2 is YYNGEE. The CDR3 has 19 amino acids. The trim removed 4 bases at V and 8 bases at J, leaving 22 bases unmatched. CDR3 region: CASSLTTGGLSTSTGTQYF. The DNA of the CDR3 is TGTGCCAGCAGCCTCACGACAGGGGGCTTGTCTACTTCCACGGGTACGCAGTATTTT.

V gene TRBV7-8 combines with J gene TRBJ2-1; 7 bases agree with TRBD2. The germline gives CDR1 SGHVS, CDR2 FQNEAQ. Trimming cost V 6 bases and J 5 bases; bases outside gene matches: 7. This CDR3 region has 14 residues. CDR3 bases: TGTGCCAGCAGGTTGGCGGGGGTTAACAATGAGCAGTTCTTC. It specifies CASRLAGVNNEQFF. Full variable domain (outside the CDR3, taken from reference TRBV7-8 and TRBJ2-1): GAGVSQSPRYKVAKRGQDVALRCDPISGHVSLFWYQQALGQGPEFLTYFQNEAQLDKSGLPSDRFFAERPEGSVSTLKIQRTQQEDSAVYLCASRLAGVNNEQFFGPGTRLTVL.

This chain uses TRBV7-2 with TRBJ2-3; D may be TRBD1 (5 bases). V lost 6 bases to trimming and J lost 2 bases, with 18 bases between them. Germline assignment: CDR1 SGHTA and CDR2 FQGNSA. The CDR3 covers 16 residues. The CDR3 reads CASSTTRTPITDTQYF. The DNA of the CDR3 is TGTGCCAGCAGTACTACCAGGACACCTATCACAGATACGCAGTATTTT.

The chain employs TRBV19 and TRBJ2-3; D remains unclear. V shed 1 base and J shed 3 bases, with 8 bases lying between them. Germline values: CDR1 LNHDA, CDR2 SQIVND (reference sequence). The CDR3 is 14 amino acids. The CDR3 region is CASSIGRQTDTQYF. CDR3 coding DNA: TGTGCCAGTAGTATAGGACGACAAACAGATACGCAGTATTTT.

The CDR3 is CASSSGGGGQETQYF. The CDR3 DNA is TGTGCCAGCAGCTCCGGCGGGGGCGGGCAAGAGACCCAGTACTTC. V and J are TRBV7-9 and TRBJ2-5; possible D gene TRBD2, 7 bases. CDR3 size: 15 residues. Germline V gene data show CDR1 as SEHNR and CDR2 as FQNEAQ (reference sequence). Trimming took 4 bases from V and 2 from J, leaving 14 bases between them.

This chain uses TRBV19 with TRBJ2-1; 11 nucleotides agree with TRBD2. Trimming at V came to 1 base and at J to 4 bases, leaving 6 bases not matched to a gene. The CDR3 consists of 17 residues. Germline V lookup: CDR1 LNHDA, CDR2 SQIVND (reference sequence). CDR3 protein: CASSIGSSGGQYNEQFF. The CDR3 DNA follows: TGTGCCAGTAGTATAGGTTCTAGCGGGGGGCAATACAATGAGCAGTTCTTC.

The CDR3: CSVEDLQGVNGYTF. CDR3 coding DNA: TGCAGCGTTGAAGATCTTCAGGGGGTAAATGGCTACACCTTC. V and J are TRBV29-1 and TRBJ1-2, with 7 bases identical to TRBD1. After removal of 0 bases from V and 6 bases from J, the junction contained 7 bases not matched to a gene. This CDR3 contains 14 residues. Germline V gene lookup returns CDR1 SQVTM and CDR2 ANQGSEA.

The chain recombines TRBV5-6 with TRBJ2-5; 12 bases are a match to TRBD2. The germline V gene has CDR1 SGHDT and CDR2 YYEEEE. The CDR3 spans 16 residues. V dropped 5 bases and J dropped 5; count of bases not matched to a gene: 10. The DNA of the CDR3 is TGTGCCAGCAGATCCACTAGCGGGGGGTACCGGGAGACCCAGTACTTC. Residues: CASRSTSGGYRETQYF.

The chain joins TRBV15 to TRBJ2-2, with D possibly being TRBD2 (6 bases). The CDR3 runs 16 residues. Germline CDR1 LNHNV, CDR2 YYDKDF (reference sequence). Trimming stripped 0 bases from V and 7 bases from J, with 15 bases between. This CDR3 reads CATSRERSGVDGELFF. For the CDR3, the DNA is TGTGCCACCAGCAGAGAGCGGTCGGGGGTGGACGGGGAGCTGTTTTTT.

The chain couples TRBV2 to TRBJ2-7; perhaps TRBD1 as D (6 bases). CDR3 length: 12 amino acids. Trimming shortened V by 4 bases and J by 5 bases, and 9 bases separated the two germline ends. CDR1 SNHLY and CDR2 FYNNEI come from the germline V gene. CDR3 region: CASSGQGNEQYF. CDR3 bases: TGTGCCAGCAGTGGGCAGGGGAACGAGCAGTACTTC.

The rearrangement joins TRBV10-3 to TRBJ2-2; 7 bases map to TRBD1. The CDR3 is 16 residues long. Germline assignment: CDR1 ENHRY and CDR2 SYGVKD. The ends lost 4 bases at V and 0 bases at J; junction bases unmatched: 5. This chain's CDR3 is CAISGVGTANTGELFF. CDR3 bases: TGTGCCATCAGTGGGGTCGGGACAGCGAACACCGGGGAGCTGTTTTTT.

This chain links TRBV7-9 with TRBJ2-5; no clear D gene. CDR3 length: 16 residues. Germline V CDR1 and CDR2: SEHNR, FQNEAQ (reference sequence). V shed 1 base and J shed 1 base, with 13 bases lying between them. CDR3 amino acids: CASSLVRSPGQETQYF. The CDR3 DNA reads TGTGCCAGCAGCTTAGTACGCTCCCCAGGCCAAGAGACCCAGTACTTC.

The V call is TRBV5-6, the J call TRBJ1-5, with D hard to call. The V end was cut by 4 bases, the J end by 7 bases, with 18 bases between. This CDR3 is 15 amino acids long. Germline V lookup: CDR1 SGHDT, CDR2 YYEEEE. This CDR3 reads CASSTPSVPVQPQHF. In nucleotides, the CDR3 is TGTGCCAGCAGCACCCCGTCAGTCCCCGTCCAGCCCCAGCATTTT. Filled out from reference TRBV5-6 and TRBJ1-5, the complete variable domain reads DAGVTQSPTHLIKTRGQQVTLRCSPKSGHDTVSWYQQALGQGPQFIFQYYEEEERQRGNFPDRFSGHQFPNYSSELNVNALLLGDSALYLCASSTPSVPVQPQHFGDGTRLSIL.

This chain links TRBV28 with TRBJ2-7, with 10 bases fitting TRBD2. There are 11 residues in the CDR3. CDR1 MDHEN and CDR2 SYDVKM come from the germline V gene. For the CDR3, the DNA is TGTGGGAGCGGGGGGGGCGGCGAGCAGTACTTC. It translates to CGSGGGGEQYF.

V and J are TRBV10-3 and TRBJ2-1, with 15 nucleotides matching TRBD2. This CDR3 is built from 17 residues. Trimming removed 4 bases from V and 3 bases from J; junction bases left unmatched: 4. The germline V gene has CDR1 ENHRY and CDR2 SYGVKD. This CDR3 reads CAISGTSGGVYYNEQFF. CDR3 coding DNA: TGTGCCATCAGTGGGACTAGCGGGGGGGTTTACTACAATGAGCAGTTCTTC.

This clone was detected only a few times. The chain links TRBV7-3 to TRBJ2-2, with 8 bases fitting TRBD1. This CDR3 is built from 16 residues. Trimming removed 4 bases from V and 5 bases from J; junction bases left unmatched: 9. The germline gives CDR1 SGHTA, CDR2 FQGTGA. CDR3 residues: CASSSSTGVYTGELFF. As DNA, the CDR3 is TGTGCCAGCAGCTCGTCGACAGGGGTTTATACCGGGGAGCTGTTTTTT.

The rearrangement links TRBV7-3 to TRBJ2-2, with 10 bases that match TRBD2. Germline CDR1 and CDR2: SGHTA and FQGTGA. The CDR3 totals 18 residues. Trimming cost V 5 bases and J 0 bases; bases outside gene matches: 9. The CDR3 nucleotides read TGTGCCAGCAGCCCCGCTAGCGGGGGACTCGCGAACACCGGGGAGCTGTTTTTT. Its protein is CASSPASGGLANTGELFF.

V and J are TRBV27 and TRBJ2-7, with D possibly matching TRBD1 (6 bases). Trimming pared 2 bases from V and 3 bases from J, leaving 11 bases between. Germline V gene sequence: CDR1 MNHEY, CDR2 SMNVEV (reference sequence). This CDR3 spans 14 amino acids. CDR3 DNA: TGTGCCAGCAGTTTACCAGGGGATGGCTACGAGCAGTACTTC. Its translation: CASSLPGDGYEQYF.

The chain employs TRBV27 and TRBJ2-1; unclear D gene. The CDR3 extends over 13 amino acids. The V gene lost 5 bases and the J gene lost 4 bases, with 9 bases spanning the gap. Germline values: CDR1 MNHEY, CDR2 SMNVEV (reference sequence). CDR3 loop: CASSPAAYNEQFF. CDR3 nucleotides: TGTGCCAGCAGTCCGGCGGCTTACAATGAGCAGTTCTTC.

CDR3 amino acids: CASSTNPIRTGPYEQYF. The CDR3 nucleotides are TGTGCCAGTAGTACCAACCCGATAAGGACAGGCCCTTACGAGCAGTACTTC. The V and J genes are TRBV19 and TRBJ2-7; TRBD1 matches at 7 bases. This CDR3 spans 17 amino acids. Germline V gives CDR1 LNHDA, CDR2 SQIVND (reference sequence). With V trimmed by 4 bases and J by 4 bases, 16 bases remained unmatched.

The rearrangement joins TRBV2 to TRBJ2-3; 9 nucleotides align to TRBD2. Germline CDR1 SNHLY, CDR2 FYNNEI. The CDR3 runs 16 residues. Trimming at V came to 7 bases and at J to 2 bases, leaving 10 bases not matched to a gene. CDR3 coding DNA: TGTGCCAGCACCCATTTAGCGGGGGAAACCACAGATACGCAGTATTTT. Translating it yields CASTHLAGETTDTQYF.

This clone was found once. The CDR3 nucleotides are TGTGCCAGTAGTGGGCAGAAACACGAGCAGTACTTC. Residues: CASSGQKHEQYF. The chain uses TRBV19 and TRBJ2-7; D is unresolved. V lost 5 bases, J lost 5 bases, and 10 bases lay in between. This CDR3 is 12 amino acids long. Germline CDR1 and CDR2: LNHDA and SQIVND (reference sequence).

V gene TRBV9 combines with J gene TRBJ1-1; D is possibly TRBD1 (5 bases). This CDR3 has 14 residues. V was shortened by 0 bases and J by 2 bases, with 8 bases between the two germline ends. In germline, CDR1 is SGDLS, CDR2 YYNGEE. The CDR3 protein is CASSVVQGNTEAFF. For the CDR3, the DNA is TGTGCCAGCAGCGTAGTTCAGGGAAACACTGAAGCTTTCTTT. The full variable domain, with the rest looked up from reference TRBV9 and TRBJ1-1, is DSGVTQTPKHLITATGQRVTLRCSPRSGDLSVYWYQQSLDQGLQFLIQYYNGEERAKGNILERFSAQQFPDLHSELNLSSLELGDSALYFCASSVVQGNTEAFFGQGTRLTVV.

The genes are TRBV2 and TRBJ2-1; D remains ambiguous. V lost 6 bases to trimming and J lost 7 bases, with 10 bases between them. CDR3 length equals 12 residues. CDR1 is SNHLY, CDR2 FYNNEI, per germline. The CDR3 nucleotides read TGTGCCAGCAGGCCTGCGTGGAATGAGCAGTTCTTC. Translating gives CASRPAWNEQFF. The variable domain in full, completed from reference TRBV2 and TRBJ2-1, reads EPEVTQTPSHQVTQMGQEVILRCVPISNHLYFYWYRQILGQKVEFLVSFYNNEISEKSEIFDDQFSVERPDGSNFTLKIRSTKLEDSAMYFCASRPAWNEQFFGPGTRLTVL.

This CDR3 reads CASRPGRAYNSPLHF. CDR3 coding DNA: TGTGCCAGCAGGCCGGGCAGGGCCTATAATTCACCCCTCCACTTT. The gene calls are TRBV6-5 and TRBJ1-6, with D perhaps matching TRBD1 (5 bases). Per the germline V gene, CDR1 is MNHEY and CDR2 is SVGAGI. Trimming pared 6 bases from V and 2 bases from J, leaving 11 bases between. This CDR3 is 15 amino acids long.

On this clone itself: Other DNA sequences in this sample translate to the same CDR3. V is TRBV11-2 and J is TRBJ1-1, with 10 bases that match TRBD1. With 5 bases clipped from V and 5 bases from J, the junction kept 5 bases outside the gene matches. From germline, CDR1 is SGHAT and CDR2 FQNNGV. CDR3 length: 14 residues. CDR3 nucleotides: TGTGCCAGCAGCGAGGGACAGGGGAATACTGAAGCTTTCTTT. Its protein product is CASSEGQGNTEAFF.

J is TRBJ2-7 and V is TRBV28; D call uncertain. The CDR3 is 16 amino acids. Per germline, CDR1 MDHEN and CDR2 SYDVKM. V lost 4 bases to trimming and J lost 2 bases, with 18 bases between them. In nucleotides, the CDR3 is TGTGCCAGCAGTTCCCTCGGTCACTCTCCTCCCTACGAGCAGTACTTC. Protein: CASSSLGHSPPYEQYF.

This clone was observed many times. Other DNA sequences from this sample encode an identical CDR3 as well. The chain combines TRBV5-1 with TRBJ2-7; 10 bases map to TRBD1. The CDR3 has 15 residues. V shed 4 bases and J 4 bases; nucleotides not matched to a gene: 8. Germline values: CDR1 SGHRS, CDR2 YFSETQ. CDR3 amino acids: CASSPGGTGVYEQYF. CDR3 DNA sequence: TGCGCCAGCAGCCCGGGTGGGACAGGGGTGTACGAGCAGTACTTC.

This clone was picked up a small number of times. The V gene is TRBV6-2 or TRBV6-3, the J gene TRBJ2-7; D is possibly TRBD2 (6 bases). CDR3 length: 16 amino acids. Germline V gene data show CDR1 as MNHEY and CDR2 as SVGEGT. The V and J ends lost 5 bases and 5 bases respectively, with 22 bases between them. The CDR3 reads CASSPTPGPGGDEQYF. The CDR3 DNA sequence: TGTGCCAGCAGTCCGACCCCGGGACCGGGCGGGGACGAGCAGTACTTC.

V gene TRBV4-3 combines with J gene TRBJ2-3; 11 nucleotides agree with TRBD2. The trim removed 0 bases at V and 1 base at J, leaving 9 bases unmatched. This CDR3 region has 19 residues. Germline CDR1 LGHNA, CDR2 YSLEER. The CDR3 DNA reads as TGCGCCAGCAGCCAAGATTATAGCGGGGGGGCCTCTGGCACAGATACGCAGTATTTT. It specifies CASSQDYSGGASGTDTQYF.